The T cell receptor (beta chain) described here comes from a study of cytomegalovirus exposure and HLA in healthy donors. The J segment lost 2 bases and the V segment lost 6 bases, leaving 7 bases of the junction unmatched. The CDR3 is made up of 14 amino acids. CDR1 SGHTA and CDR2 FQGNSA come from the germline V gene. Vbeta (60) and Jbeta (13) primers were used in the PCR. Some clones are missing from TCRdb's copy, which holds only in-frame ones; the method was immunoSEQ multiplex PCR. The data hold about 200,000 clones, with around 73% observed a single time. This clone showed up just once. The antigen is undetermined. Study-level results: Exclusion as indistinguishable affected some V segments, including TRBV6-2 and TRBV6-3. Sequencing likely caused a cluster of highly shared sequence variants. Association of roughly 17,000 TCR beta sequences with HLA alleles was found at 0.05 false discovery rate in a later analysis. A link between a missense DCLRE1C variant and TCR beta V- and J-gene trimming emerged from a later analysis.

The sequenced sample was PBMCs. The receptor was isolated from a male donor in good health and CMV-seronegative. The chain combines TRBV7-2 with TRBJ2-7; 7 nucleotides agree with TRBD1. DNA of the CDR3: TGTGCCAGCAGTCGTGACGGACAGGCCTACGAGCAGTACTTC. Amino acid sequence: CASSRDGQAYEQYF.